The present T cell receptor (beta chain) was sequenced within a study of beta chain features in type 1 diabetes. Findings and limits, study-wide: When cDNA is sequenced, cells with high TCR expression could be over-represented. For patients, the naive, central memory and Treg TCRB repertoires appeared more alike than for healthy donors. Significant though moderate, a shortening of TCRB CDR3s appeared in all four CD4+ subsets of Type 1 diabetes patients. Lower insertion and higher deletion counts appeared at VDJ junctions in type 1 diabetes patients.

The entirety of the isolated RNA underwent reverse transcription, so expressed TCRB transcripts were sequenced. Roughly 3.6 million reads was the average for naive, central memory and regulatory T cell samples. Sequenced by immunoSEQ multiplex PCR; TCRdb stores in-frame clones only, minus some. The sample holds 200,000 to 300,000 clones, approximately 11% seen once. There are a few counts of this clone. Its antigen is unidentified. V was pared by 0 bases and J by 6 bases, with 13 bases between. This CDR3 contains 15 residues. Per the germline V gene, CDR1 is SGDLS and CDR2 is YYNGEE. Sequencing was done on a sample of naive CD4+ T cells from blood. The clonotype comes from a man aged 25 to 40 with type 1 diabetes. The rearrangement uses TRBV9 and TRBJ2-1, with D tentatively TRBD2 (7 bases). The CDR3 DNA is TGTGCCAGCAGCGTAGGCGGGGGCGCCTCCAATGAGCAGTTCTTC. Its translation is CASSVGGGASNEQFF.